This TCR beta chain originates from a study of CD8 T cells in Susac syndrome. The trim removed 3 bases at V and 5 bases at J, leaving 4 bases unmatched. Germline assignment: CDR1 SQVTM and CDR2 ANQGSEA. This CDR3 region has 13 residues. Reverse transcription of about 0.45 to 1 ug RNA was performed with random hexamers. The CDR3 of TCR beta was amplified by immunoSEQ multiplex PCR across 54 Vbeta and 13 Jbeta. TCRdb redid the calling of the immunoSEQ multiplex PCR reads with MiXCR, one entry per CDR3 protein. The table shows 350,000 to 550,000 distinct CDR3 sequences, with around 85% occurring only once.

This chain connects TRBV29-1 to TRBJ1-2; 9 positions agree with TRBD1. The sequence derives from a human donor with multiple sclerosis. Sequencing input: CD8+ T cells from PBMCs. The CDR3 loop reads CSVDPTGGYGYTF. DNA of the CDR3: TGCAGCGTTGACCCGACAGGGGGGTATGGCTACACCTTC.